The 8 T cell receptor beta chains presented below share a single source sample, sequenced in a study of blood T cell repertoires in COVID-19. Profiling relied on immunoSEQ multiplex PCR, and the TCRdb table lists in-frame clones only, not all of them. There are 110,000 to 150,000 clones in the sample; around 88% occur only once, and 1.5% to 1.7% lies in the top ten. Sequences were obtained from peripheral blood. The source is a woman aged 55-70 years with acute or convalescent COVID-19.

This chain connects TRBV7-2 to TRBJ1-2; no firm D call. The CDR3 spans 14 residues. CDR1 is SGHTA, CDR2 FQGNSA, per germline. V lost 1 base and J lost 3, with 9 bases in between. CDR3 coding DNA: TGTGCCAGCAGCTTAGTTGTCTCCGACTATGGCTACACCTTC. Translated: CASSLVVSDYGYTF.

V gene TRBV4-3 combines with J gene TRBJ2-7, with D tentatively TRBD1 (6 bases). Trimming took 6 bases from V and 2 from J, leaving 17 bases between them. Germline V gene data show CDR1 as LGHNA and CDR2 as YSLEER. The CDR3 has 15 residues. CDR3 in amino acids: CASRPQISGAYEQYF. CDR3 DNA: TGCGCCAGCAGACCCCAAATCTCAGGGGCCTACGAGCAGTACTTC.

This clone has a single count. As DNA, the CDR3 is TGTGCCAGCAGCTCCACCTATAGTTTGAACACTGAAGCTTTCTTT. Translated: CASSSTYSLNTEAFF. J is TRBJ1-1 and V is TRBV5-8; D call uncertain. Looked up from germline, CDR1 is SGHTS and CDR2 is YDEGEE. The ends were cut back, 3 bases at V and 0 bases at J, with 12 bases in the middle. CDR3 length equals 15 residues.

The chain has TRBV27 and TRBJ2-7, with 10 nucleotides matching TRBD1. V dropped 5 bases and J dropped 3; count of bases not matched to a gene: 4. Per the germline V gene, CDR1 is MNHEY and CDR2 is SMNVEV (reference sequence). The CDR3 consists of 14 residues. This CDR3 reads CASSRQGANYEQYF. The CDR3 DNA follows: TGTGCCAGCAGTCGACAGGGGGCGAACTACGAGCAGTACTTC.

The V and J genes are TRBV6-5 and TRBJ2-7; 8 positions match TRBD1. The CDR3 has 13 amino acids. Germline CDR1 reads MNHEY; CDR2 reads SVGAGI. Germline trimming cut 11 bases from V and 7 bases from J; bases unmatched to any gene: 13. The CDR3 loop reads CASLAGGSEEQYF. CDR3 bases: TGTGCCTCCTTGGCAGGGGGCTCGGAGGAGCAGTACTTC.

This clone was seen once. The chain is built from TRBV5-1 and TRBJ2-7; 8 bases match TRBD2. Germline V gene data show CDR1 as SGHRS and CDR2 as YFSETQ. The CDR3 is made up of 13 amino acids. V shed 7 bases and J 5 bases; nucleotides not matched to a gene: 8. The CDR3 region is CASREGFGDEQYF. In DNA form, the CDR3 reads TGCGCCAGCCGGGAGGGGTTCGGAGACGAGCAGTACTTC.

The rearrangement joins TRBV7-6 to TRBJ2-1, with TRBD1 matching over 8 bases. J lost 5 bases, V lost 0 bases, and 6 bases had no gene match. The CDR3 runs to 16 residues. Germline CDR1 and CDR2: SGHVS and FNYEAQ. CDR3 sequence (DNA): TGTGCCAGCAGCTTAGCTTCCGGGACAGGCCACAATGAGCAGTTCTTC. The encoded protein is CASSLASGTGHNEQFF.

DNA for the CDR3: TGTGCCAGCAGGACCACAGACTCTGGAAACACCATATATTTT. This gives the protein CASRTTDSGNTIYF. The V call is TRBV28, the J call TRBJ1-3; D call uncertain. Trimming stripped 6 bases from V and 0 bases from J, with 9 bases between. Germline assignment: CDR1 MDHEN and CDR2 SYDVKM. This CDR3 comprises 14 residues.